Below, 30 T cell receptor beta chains from the same sample are listed, as sequenced in a study of shared clonotypes between healthy human individuals. Here immunoSEQ multiplex PCR was the method, and the copy in TCRdb shows in-frame clones only, minus some. The sample has some 2,400,000 clones; roughly 95% are singletons. The specimen sequenced was naive CD4+ T cells sorted from blood. Noted subset: CD45RA+ positively selected. Source of these receptors: a man aged 18 to 29 in good health.

The gene calls are TRBV7-9 and TRBJ1-6; TRBD1 might be the D (6 bases). Trimming cost V 3 bases and J 7 bases, with 10 bases left between them. CDR1 and CDR2 (germline): SEHNR, FQNEAQ (reference sequence). The length of the CDR3 is 14 residues. The CDR3 DNA follows: TGTGCCAGCAGCTTTGGACAGAGAAATTCACCCCTCCACTTT. This gives the protein CASSFGQRNSPLHF.

The rearrangement uses TRBV30 and TRBJ1-5; D gene uncertain. CDR1 is GTSNPN, CDR2 SVGIG, per germline (reference sequence). The CDR3 has 16 amino acids. V was pared by 0 bases and J by 0 bases, with 12 bases between. CDR3 loop: CAWSVQATTSNQPQHF. CDR3 in DNA: TGTGCCTGGAGTGTACAAGCCACTACTAGCAATCAGCCCCAGCATTTT.

The chain recombines TRBV6-5 with TRBJ1-1; 7 bases match TRBD1. Germline V gene sequence: CDR1 MNHEY, CDR2 SVGAGI. V lost 0 bases, J lost 1 base, and 5 bases stayed unmatched. The CDR3 runs 16 residues. The DNA for the CDR3 is TGTGCCAGCAGTTACTCGAGTAACAGGGGGAACACTGAAGCTTTCTTT. Its translation is CASSYSSNRGNTEAFF.

This chain connects TRBV5-1 to TRBJ1-3, with TRBD1 matching over 8 bases. The CDR3 extends over 17 amino acids. V shed 0 bases and J 0 bases; nucleotides not matched to a gene: 5. Germline CDR1 and CDR2: SGHRS and YFSETQ. The CDR3 DNA follows: TGCGCCAGCAGCTTGGACGCAGGGGGCCTCTCTGGAAACACCATATATTTT. It codes for CASSLDAGGLSGNTIYF.

This sequence joins TRBV28 and TRBJ2-7, with TRBD1 identical over 8 bases. CDR3 size: 16 residues. The germline gives CDR1 MDHEN, CDR2 SYDVKM. Losses at the gene ends were 7 bases for V and 7 bases for J; bases not matched to a gene: 18. The CDR3 DNA sequence: TGTGCCAGCACTCCTTTAGGGCAGGGGGCGGGTGGTGAGCAGTACTTC. Its protein is CASTPLGQGAGGEQYF.

V gene TRBV5-1 combines with J gene TRBJ2-7; TRBD1 or TRBD2 may be the D gene (5 bases each). This CDR3 comprises 16 residues. Germline lookup yields CDR1 SGHRS and CDR2 YFSETQ. V was shortened by 4 bases and J by 1 base, with 18 bases between the two germline ends. Written as DNA, the CDR3 is TGCGCCAGCAGCATTCTTACCGGGGCTGTATCCTACGAGCAGTACTTC. This gives the protein CASSILTGAVSYEQYF.

This clone was detected only once. The chain uses TRBV18 and TRBJ1-2; 7 bases are shared with TRBD1. This CDR3 spans 16 amino acids. Per germline, CDR1 KGHSH and CDR2 LQKENI. J was trimmed by 0 bases and V by 3 bases; bases with no gene match: 7. DNA for the CDR3: TGTGCCAGCTCACCGATCGGGACAGAAGCTAACTATGGCTACACCTTC. Protein product: CASSPIGTEANYGYTF. Full variable domain (outside the CDR3, taken from reference TRBV18 and TRBJ1-2): NAGVMQNPRHLVRRRGQEARLRCSPMKGHSHVYWYRQLPEEGLKFMVYLQKENIIDESGMPKERFSAEFPKEGPSILRIQQVVRGDSAAYFCASSPIGTEANYGYTFGSGTRLTVV.

The V and J genes are TRBV2 and TRBJ1-5; no clear D gene. Germline values: CDR1 SNHLY, CDR2 FYNNEI. The CDR3 length is 15 residues. The V and J ends lost 6 bases and 7 bases respectively, with 19 bases between them. The CDR3 is CASSPRGTASQPQHF. CDR3 DNA sequence: TGTGCCAGCAGCCCCCGGGGAACAGCCAGCCAGCCCCAGCATTTT.

The chain links TRBV5-8 to TRBJ1-5, with unresolved D. The germline V gene encodes CDR1 SGHTS and CDR2 YDEGEE. CDR3 length: 16 residues. V gave up 5 bases and J gave up 0 bases, with 15 bases separating them. The CDR3: CASRPGQPNSNQPQHF. CDR3 nucleotide sequence: TGTGCCAGCAGACCCGGGCAGCCAAATAGCAATCAGCCCCAGCATTTT.

As for this clone: The same CDR3 is also encoded by other DNA sequences in this sample. V usage is TRBV30 and J usage is TRBJ2-7; the D gene is possibly TRBD1 (5 bases). The germline V and J ends were trimmed by 5 bases and 2 bases, with 10 bases remaining between them. Looked up from germline, CDR1 is GTSNPN and CDR2 is SVGIG (reference sequence). This CDR3 is 12 amino acids long. The CDR3 loop reads CAWGDRAYEQYF. CDR3 sequence (DNA): TGTGCCTGGGGAGACAGAGCCTACGAGCAGTACTTC.

Details on this clone: Other DNA variants within this sample encode the same CDR3. This chain uses TRBV7-2 with TRBJ2-1; D is possibly TRBD2 (5 bases). Trimming pared 3 bases from V and 2 bases from J, leaving 8 bases between. The length of the CDR3 is 14 residues. The germline V gene encodes CDR1 SGHTA and CDR2 FQGNSA. The CDR3 DNA sequence: TGTGCCAGCAGCTTCAGCGGAACCTACAATGAGCAGTTCTTC. The encoded protein is CASSFSGTYNEQFF.

About this clone: Within the sample, other DNA sequences also encode this same CDR3. The V and J genes are TRBV5-1 and TRBJ1-1; TRBD1 is a possible D gene (6 bases). V was trimmed by 2 bases and J by 0 bases, leaving 8 bases between them. CDR1 and CDR2 (germline): SGHRS, YFSETQ. The CDR3 totals 14 residues. The CDR3 nucleotides read TGCGCCAGCAGCTTAGGGGACATGAACACTGAAGCTTTCTTT. Translated: CASSLGDMNTEAFF.

This chain links TRBV28 with TRBJ1-2, with TRBD1 matching 10 bases. The CDR3 totals 13 residues. After removal of 5 bases from V and 7 bases from J, the junction contained 4 bases not matched to a gene. Per germline, CDR1 MDHEN and CDR2 SYDVKM. The CDR3 nucleotides read TGTGCCAGCAGTACCCGGACAGGGGGTGGCTACACCTTC. Its translation is CASSTRTGGGYTF.

V and J are TRBV6-4 and TRBJ1-2; D possibly corresponds to TRBD1 (6 bases). Between the trimmed V and J ends, which lost 9 bases and 2 bases, there was a span of 16 bases. CDR1 MRHNA and CDR2 SNTAGT come from the germline V gene. The CDR3 runs 14 residues. For the CDR3, the DNA is TGTGCCAGTCGGACAGCCCTTCCCAACTATGGCTACACCTTC. It is translated as CASRTALPNYGYTF.

Notes on this clone: One end of the junction fails to match germline, which may point to a read error. The gene calls are TRBV30 and TRBJ2-5; 9 bases line up with TRBD2. The length of the CDR3 is 11 residues. CDR1 is GTSNPN, CDR2 SVGIG, per germline (reference sequence). CDR3: CGSGGRETQYF. CDR3 DNA sequence: TGCGGTAGCGGGGGAAGGGAGACCCAGTACTTC.

J is TRBJ2-7 and V is TRBV14, with D perhaps given as TRBD1 or TRBD2 (5 bases each). V lost 5 bases and J 7 bases, leaving 18 bases between the germline ends. Germline V gene data show CDR1 as SGHDN and CDR2 as FVKESK. This CDR3 has 14 residues. Here the CDR3 DNA reads TGTGCCAGCAGCTTCCATGGTGGGGGATGGGAGCAGTACTTC. This encodes CASSFHGGGWEQYF.

The chain employs TRBV15 and TRBJ2-7; D may be TRBD1 (6 bases). The CDR3 is 15 amino acids. Trimming cost V 3 bases and J 3 bases, with 15 bases left between them. Germline V gene data show CDR1 as LNHNV and CDR2 as YYDKDF (reference sequence). The CDR3 protein is CATSRSTTGSYEQYF. CDR3 coding DNA: TGTGCCACCAGCAGGTCGACAACAGGGAGCTACGAGCAGTACTTC. The entire variable domain, with the rest obtained from reference TRBV15 and TRBJ2-7, is as follows: DAMVIQNPRYQVTQFGKPVTLSCSQTLNHNVMYWYQQKSSQAPKLLFHYYDKDFNNEADTPDNFQSRRPNTSFCFLDIRSPGLGDTAMYLCATSRSTTGSYEQYFGPGTRLTVT.

The chain recombines TRBV4-1 with TRBJ2-1; TRBD1 is a possible D gene (6 bases). V was shortened by 3 bases and J by 2 bases, with 11 bases between the two germline ends. The CDR3 extends over 15 amino acids. Germline assignment: CDR1 MGHRA and CDR2 YSYEKL. The CDR3 is CASSQAQGTYNEQFF. The CDR3 DNA reads as TGCGCCAGCAGCCAGGCACAGGGAACCTACAATGAGCAGTTCTTC.

As regards this clone: This specimen includes other DNA sequences encoding the same CDR3. The chain couples TRBV9 to TRBJ2-3; possibly TRBD1 or TRBD2 for D (6 bases each). The CDR3 is 14 amino acids. V lost 2 bases and J 5 bases, leaving 12 bases between the germline ends. Germline assignment: CDR1 SGDLS and CDR2 YYNGEE. CDR3 DNA sequence: TGTGCCAGCAGCGTGGCCGGGGGCGGAGATACGCAGTATTTT. As protein: CASSVAGGGDTQYF.

The chain recombines TRBV7-2 with TRBJ2-7; 8 nucleotides agree with TRBD2. V was pared by 7 bases and J by 1 base, with 9 bases of the junction left unmatched. CDR1 is SGHTA, CDR2 FQGNSA, per germline. The CDR3 length is 15 residues. CDR3 bases: TGTGCCAGCACCCCTGACGGGGGGGATTCCTACGAGCAGTACTTC. Protein product: CASTPDGGDSYEQYF.

The chain has TRBV11-2 and TRBJ1-6; D not certain. The germline V gene has CDR1 SGHAT and CDR2 FQNNGV. The V end lost 5 bases, the J end lost 7 bases, and 9 bases lay between the germline ends. This CDR3 comprises 13 residues. The CDR3 bases are TGTGCCAGCAGCCCCAGCGGGAATTCACCCCTCCACTTT. Encoded protein: CASSPSGNSPLHF. Based on the CDR3 plus reference TRBV11-2 and TRBJ1-6, the full variable domain is EAGVAQSPRYKIIEKRQSVAFWCNPISGHATLYWYQQILGQGPKLLIQFQNNGVVDDSQLPKDRFSAERLKGVDSTLKIQPAKLEDSAVYLCASSPSGNSPLHFGNGTRLTVT.

Points on this clone: This same CDR3 is encoded by further DNA sequences in the sample. The rearrangement uses TRBV6-1 and TRBJ1-4; D perhaps matches TRBD1 (5 bases). Trimming removed 4 bases from V and 8 bases from J, with 11 bases in between. Germline V gene lookup returns CDR1 MNHNS and CDR2 SASEGT. The CDR3 length is 13 residues. CDR3 DNA: TGTGCCAGCAGTGGGCAGGGTCGCGAAAAACTGTTTTTT. This encodes CASSGQGREKLFF.

The chain is built from TRBV14 and TRBJ2-7; 12 positions match TRBD2. This CDR3 spans 14 amino acids. CDR1 and CDR2 from the germline V gene are SGHDN and FVKESK. V was pared by 4 bases and J by 9 bases, with 7 bases of the junction left unmatched. The CDR3 nucleotides read TGTGCCAGCAGCCTGCTAGCGGGAGGGCCCGGGCAGTACTTC. It specifies CASSLLAGGPGQYF.

This sequence joins TRBV7-2 and TRBJ2-7; D possibly corresponds to TRBD2 (5 bases). Deletions cut 5 bases from V and 4 bases from J, with 21 bases between. The CDR3 consists of 16 residues. Germline CDR1 and CDR2: SGHTA and FQGNSA. The CDR3 coding sequence is TGTGCCAGCAGCCGCGCCGCCCCCAGCGGAGTATACGAGCAGTACTTC. Translated, it gives CASSRAAPSGVYEQYF.

The CDR3 nucleotides read TGTGCCAGCAGCTCCTCGACTAGCGGGGAGCAGTTCTTC. It codes for CASSSSTSGEQFF. The rearrangement joins TRBV7-9 to TRBJ2-1, with TRBD2 matching 10 bases. Germline V gene lookup returns CDR1 SEHNR and CDR2 FQNEAQ (reference sequence). The length of the CDR3 is 13 residues. V shed 4 bases and J 10 bases; nucleotides not matched to a gene: 4.

The J gene is TRBJ2-7, the V gene TRBV13, with D possibly called TRBD1 or TRBD2 (7 bases each). CDR1 is PRHDT and CDR2 is FYEKMQ in the germline V gene (reference sequence). CDR3 length: 16 residues. V was pared by 5 bases and J by 0 bases, with 17 bases between. The CDR3 protein is CASSPLREGASYEQYF. The CDR3 DNA sequence: TGTGCCAGCAGCCCCCTCAGGGAGGGGGCCTCCTACGAGCAGTACTTC.

This chain joins TRBV9 and TRBJ2-7; 8 positions agree with TRBD2. CDR3 length: 14 residues. Germline V gene lookup returns CDR1 SGDLS and CDR2 YYNGEE. The V and J ends lost 5 bases and 4 bases, in that order; junction bases with no gene match: 8. The CDR3 loop is CASSLTSGPYEQYF. The CDR3 DNA is TGTGCCAGCAGTCTAACTAGCGGACCGTACGAGCAGTACTTC.

V gene TRBV30 combines with J gene TRBJ2-3, with unresolved D. Trimming stripped 1 base from V and 2 bases from J, with 13 bases between. CDR3 length: 15 amino acids. CDR1 GTSNPN and CDR2 SVGIG come from the germline V gene (reference sequence). CDR3 residues: CAWSGHFPFTDTQYF. The CDR3 DNA reads TGTGCCTGGAGTGGACACTTCCCCTTCACAGATACGCAGTATTTT. Full variable domain (rest looked up from reference TRBV30 and TRBJ2-3): SQTIHQWPATLVQPVGSPLSLECTVEGTSNPNLYWYRQAAGRGLQLLFYSVGIGQISSEVPQNLSASRPQDRQFILSSKKLLLSDSGFYLCAWSGHFPFTDTQYFGPGTRLTVL.

The V gene is TRBV5-1, the J gene TRBJ1-5; D not certain. Germline V lookup: CDR1 SGHRS, CDR2 YFSETQ. Trimming shortened V by 0 bases and J by 3 bases, and 7 bases separated the two germline ends. The CDR3 extends over 14 amino acids. The CDR3: CASSLGDANQPQHF. In DNA, the CDR3 is TGCGCCAGCAGCTTGGGAGACGCCAATCAGCCCCAGCATTTT.

This chain joins TRBV5-1 and TRBJ2-1; unclear D gene. The V end lost 4 bases, the J end lost 4 bases, and 15 bases lay between the germline ends. CDR3 length: 15 amino acids. The germline V gene has CDR1 SGHRS and CDR2 YFSETQ. Written as DNA, the CDR3 is TGCGCCAGCAGCGTCACCCCCTATGCATACAATGAGCAGTTCTTC. Translation gives CASSVTPYAYNEQFF.